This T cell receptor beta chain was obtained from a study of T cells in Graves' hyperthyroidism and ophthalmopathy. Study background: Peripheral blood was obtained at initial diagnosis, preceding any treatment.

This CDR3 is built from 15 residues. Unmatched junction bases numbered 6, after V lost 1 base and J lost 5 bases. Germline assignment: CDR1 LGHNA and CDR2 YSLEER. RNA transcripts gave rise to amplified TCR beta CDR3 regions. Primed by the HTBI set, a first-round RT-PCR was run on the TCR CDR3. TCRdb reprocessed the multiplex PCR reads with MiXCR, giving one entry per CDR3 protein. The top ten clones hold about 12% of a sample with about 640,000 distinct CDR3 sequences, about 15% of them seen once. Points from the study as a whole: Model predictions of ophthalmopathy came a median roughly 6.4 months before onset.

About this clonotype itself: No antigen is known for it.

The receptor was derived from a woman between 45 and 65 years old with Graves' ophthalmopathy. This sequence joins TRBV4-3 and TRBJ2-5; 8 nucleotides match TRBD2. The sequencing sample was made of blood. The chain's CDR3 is CASSQGPGGWETQYF. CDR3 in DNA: TGCGCCAGCAGCCAAGGTCCGGGAGGGTGGGAGACCCAGTACTTC.